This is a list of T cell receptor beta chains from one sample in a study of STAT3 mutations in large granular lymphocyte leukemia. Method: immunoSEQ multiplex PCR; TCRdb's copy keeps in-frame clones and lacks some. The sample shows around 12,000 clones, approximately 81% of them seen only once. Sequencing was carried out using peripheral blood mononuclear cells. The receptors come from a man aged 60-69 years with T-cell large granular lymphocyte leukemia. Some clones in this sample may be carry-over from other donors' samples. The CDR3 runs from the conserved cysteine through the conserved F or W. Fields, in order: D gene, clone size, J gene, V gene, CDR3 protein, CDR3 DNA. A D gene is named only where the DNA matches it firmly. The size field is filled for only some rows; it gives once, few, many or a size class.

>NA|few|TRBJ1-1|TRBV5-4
CASSHAGSRVGTEAFF
TGTGCCAGCAGCCACGCAGGGTCTAGGGTGGGCACTGAAGCTTTCTTT
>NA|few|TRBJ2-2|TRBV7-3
CASSLGGSTGELFF
TGTGCCAGCAGCTTGGGGGGTTCCACCGGGGAGCTGTTTTTT
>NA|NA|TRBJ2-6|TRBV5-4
CASSGTRVSSGANVLTF
TGTGCCAGCAGCGGAACAAGAGTTTCATCTGGGGCCAACGTCCTGACTTTC
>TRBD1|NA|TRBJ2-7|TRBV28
CASSPVGQSYSSYEQYF
TGTGCCAGCAGCCCAGTGGGACAGTCTTATAGCTCCTACGAGCAGTACTTC
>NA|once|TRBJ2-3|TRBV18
CASQGERGQYF
TGTGCCAGCCAGGGAGAGAGGGGGCAGTATTTT
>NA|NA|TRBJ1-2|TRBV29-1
CSGYSQGIYGYTF
TGCAGCGGCTATAGTCAGGGTATCTATGGCTACACCTTC
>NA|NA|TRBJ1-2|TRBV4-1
CASRGAVNYGYTF
TGCGCCAGCCGCGGGGCGGTGAACTATGGCTACACCTTC
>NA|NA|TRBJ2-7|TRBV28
CASSRYMETYEQYF
TGTGCCAGCAGCCGCTACATGGAAACCTACGAGCAGTACTTC
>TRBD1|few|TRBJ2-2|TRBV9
CASSVGIGTGNTGELFF
TGTGCCAGCAGCGTAGGTATAGGGACAGGGAACACCGGGGAGCTGTTTTTT
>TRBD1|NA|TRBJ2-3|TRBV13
CASSLRGPGVGPDTQYF
TGTGCCAGCAGCCTCAGGGGGCCGGGCGTGGGGCCAGATACGCAGTATTTT
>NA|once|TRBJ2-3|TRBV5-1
CASSRLNLTDSDLIDTQYF
TGCGCCAGCAGCCGGTTGAACCTAACAGACAGCGACCTAATTGATACGCAGTATTTT
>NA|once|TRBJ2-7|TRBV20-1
CSARLVNEQYF
TGCAGTGCTAGGTTGGTAAACGAGCAGTACTTC
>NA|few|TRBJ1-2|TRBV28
CASSLRLYGYTF
TGTGCCAGCAGTTTGAGGCTCTATGGCTACACCTTC
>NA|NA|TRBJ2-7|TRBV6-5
CASSYSDFPQYF
TGTGCCAGCAGTTACTCGGACTTCCCGCAGTACTTC
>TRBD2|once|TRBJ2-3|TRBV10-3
CAISESWTSGTSTDTQYF
TGTGCCATCAGTGAGTCCTGGACTAGCGGGACTAGCACAGATACGCAGTATTTT
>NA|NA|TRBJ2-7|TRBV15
CATSSQKGRPYEQYF
TGTGCCACCAGCAGTCAGAAGGGGAGGCCCTACGAGCAGTACTTC
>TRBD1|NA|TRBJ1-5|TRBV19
CASSFDRGARAQHF
TGTGCCAGTAGTTTCGACAGGGGAGCCAGGGCCCAGCATTTT
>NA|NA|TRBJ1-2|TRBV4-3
CASSQANYGYTF
TGCGCCAGCAGCCAGGCTAACTATGGCTACACCTTC
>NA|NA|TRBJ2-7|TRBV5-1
CASSPLPGGTYEQYF
TGCGCCAGCAGCCCCTTGCCGGGGGGCACCTACGAGCAGTACTTC
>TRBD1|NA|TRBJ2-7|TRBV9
CASSVTDRVNEQYF
TGTGCCAGCAGCGTCACGGACAGGGTGAACGAGCAGTACTTC
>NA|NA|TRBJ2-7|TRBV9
CASSPDFSSYEQYF
TGTGCCAGCAGCCCGGACTTTTCTTCCTACGAGCAGTACTTC
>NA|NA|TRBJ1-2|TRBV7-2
CASSLMRGEYGYTF
TGTGCCAGCAGCTTGATGAGGGGGGAATATGGCTACACCTTC
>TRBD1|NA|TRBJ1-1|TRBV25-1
CASREAGGSTEAFF
TGTGCCAGCAGGGAGGCAGGGGGCTCTACTGAAGCTTTCTTT
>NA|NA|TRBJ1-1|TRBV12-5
CASGLVRGRGYTEAFF
TGTGCTAGTGGTTTGGTACGTGGGAGGGGGTACACTGAAGCTTTCTTT